This TCR beta chain was identified during a study of T cell responses to AZD1222 COVID-19 vaccine. Whole-study findings and limits: Just 5 to 7 people given AZD1222 tested seropositive at baseline.

As to this clone: The antigen remains unidentified.

Only in-frame clones appear in the TCRdb table, and some are missing; sequencing was by immunoSEQ multiplex PCR. Of 100,000 to 120,000 clones in the sample, 70% to 90% were seen once. The germline V and J ends were trimmed by 2 bases and 7 bases, with 12 bases remaining between them. This CDR3 comprises 15 residues. Germline CDR1 MRHNA, CDR2 SNTAGT. The sample consisted of peripheral blood, taken 28 days after the second AZD1222 dose. The J gene is TRBJ1-6, the V gene TRBV6-4; possible D gene TRBD1, 5 bases. The TCR sequence derives from an adult who received the AZD1222 COVID-19 vaccine. Here the CDR3 DNA reads TGTGCCAGCAGTGACGGGGGGAATAGGAATTCACCCCTCCACTTT. Translated: CASSDGGNRNSPLHF.